Following are 28 T cell receptor beta chains from one sample sequenced in a study of T cells in women clearing cervical HPV infection. Sequenced by immunoSEQ multiplex PCR; TCRdb stores in-frame clones only, minus some. This sample's table has some 33,000 clones. The sample consisted of blood buffy coat. These receptors all stem from a woman between 18 and 69 years old with a cervical HPV16 infection that either progressed to CIN3+ or cleared (not recorded which).

To note about this clone: The CDR3 is cut off 3 residues early in the read; its end comes from the germline J gene. The chain recombines TRBV7-3 with TRBJ2-1; 15 nucleotides align to TRBD2. This CDR3 is 18 amino acids long. V was pared by 2 bases and J by 7 bases, with 9 bases of the junction left unmatched. Germline CDR1 is SGHTA and CDR2 is FQGTGA. The CDR3 bases that were read are TGTGCCAGCAGCTTACCCGGGACTAGCGGGAGGATAATTAATGAG. It is translated as CASSLPGTSGRIINE. The full CDR3 protein reads CASSLPGTSGRIINEQFF. The whole variable domain, filled in from reference TRBV7-3 and TRBJ2-1, reads GAGVSQTPSNKVTEKGKYVELRCDPISGHTALYWYRQSLGQGPEFLIYFQGTGAADDSGLPNDRFFAVRPEGSVSTLKIQRTERGDSAVYLCASSLPGTSGRIINEQFFGPGTRLTVL.

Concerning this clone: Read data end 3 residues before the CDR3 end; the end is taken from the germline J gene. V is TRBV7-3 and J is TRBJ1-5; D possibly corresponds to TRBD1 (5 bases). From germline, CDR1 is SGHTA and CDR2 FQGTGA. This CDR3 is built from 15 residues. The V gene lost 0 bases and the J gene lost 5 bases, with 11 bases spanning the gap. The DNA read from the CDR3 is TGTGCCAGCAGCTTAACGGGGGGAGGAGATCAGCCC. It yields the protein CASSLTGGGDQP. Given in full, the CDR3 is CASSLTGGGDQPQHF.

About this clone itself: Coverage ceases 3 residues before the CDR3 finishes, and the germline J gene fills in the end. The chain combines TRBV5-1 with TRBJ2-2; 7 bases agree with TRBD2. This CDR3 is built from 16 residues. From germline, CDR1 is SGHRS and CDR2 YFSETQ. V was clipped by 4 bases and J by 7 bases; unmatched bases: 13. The sequenced CDR3 bases are TGCGCCAGCAGCCCGGGCGCGGGGGTTGGTGACGGGGAG. This sequence encodes CASSPGAGVGDGE. From start to end, the CDR3 is CASSPGAGVGDGELFF.

Points on this clone: The read comes to an end 3 residues before the CDR3 does, leaving the germline J gene to fill in the end. The chain carries TRBV20-1 and TRBJ1-1, with D maybe TRBD1 (5 bases). This CDR3 contains 13 residues. Germline V gives CDR1 DFQATT, CDR2 SNEGSKA (reference sequence). Trimming cost V 3 bases and J 4 bases, with 12 bases left between them. The CDR3 region is CSASSGAGTEAFF. Partial CDR3 DNA: TGCAGTGCTAGTAGCGGGGCCGGCACTGAA.

As for this clone: Coverage ceases 3 residues before the CDR3 finishes, and the germline J gene fills in the end. The chain has TRBV7-3 and TRBJ2-1; TRBD1 matches 10 bases. This CDR3 spans 15 amino acids. The germline V gene encodes CDR1 SGHTA and CDR2 FQGTGA. V lost 5 bases, J lost 3 bases, and 4 bases stayed unmatched. CDR3 in amino acids: CASSPTGGGYNEQFF. Incomplete CDR3 DNA: TGTGCCAGCAGCCCGACAGGGGGCGGCTACAATGAG.

Comments on this clone: The sequence runs out 3 residues before the end of the CDR3; the remainder is reconstructed from the germline J gene. The genes are TRBV14 and TRBJ2-1; 8 bases are shared with TRBD1. The germline CDR1 and CDR2 sequences are SGHDN and FVKESK. CDR3 length: 12 residues. Germline trimming cut 8 bases from V and 3 bases from J; bases unmatched to any gene: 0. The sequenced part of the CDR3 DNA is TGTGCCAGCGGACAGGGCTACAATGAG. As protein: CASGQGYNE. Given in full, the CDR3 is CASGQGYNEQFF. The whole variable domain, filled in from reference TRBV14 and TRBJ2-1, reads EAGVTQFPSHSVIEKGQTVTLRCDPISGHDNLYWYRRVMGKEIKFLLHFVKESKQDESGMPNNRFLAERTGGTYSTLKVQPAELEDSGVYFCASGQGYNEQFFGPGTRLTVL.

As to this clone: The CDR3 end falls 3 residues outside the read, so it is completed with the germline J gene. This chain links TRBV14 with TRBJ2-3, with D unresolved. The CDR3 sequence is 15 residues long. V lost 2 bases and J 3 bases, leaving 12 bases between the germline ends. Germline V gene lookup returns CDR1 SGHDN and CDR2 FVKESK. This CDR3 is CASSQPSTGTDTQYF. The CDR3 DNA, read in part, is TGTGCCAGCAGCCAACCCTCGACTGGTACAGATACG.

The CDR3 loop is CAWSPLGSGNTEAFF. The sequenced part of the CDR3 DNA is TGTGCCTGGAGCCCTCTCGGGTCTGGGAACACTGAA. The chain is built from TRBV30 and TRBJ1-1; D call uncertain. The CDR3 end falls 3 residues outside the read, so it is completed with the germline J gene. This CDR3 spans 15 amino acids. CDR1 is GTSNPN, CDR2 SVGIG, per germline (reference sequence). V shed 3 bases and J shed 1 base, with 15 bases lying between them.

With regard to this clone: A read error may account for a junction end that differs from germline. With the read ending 3 residues before the CDR3 end, the germline J gene is used to fill in that end. Additional DNA sequences in this sample encode the identical CDR3. The chain links TRBV5-1 to TRBJ1-3; 11 bases fit TRBD1. There are 16 residues in the CDR3. CDR1 is SGHRS, CDR2 YFSETQ, per germline. CDR3 sequence: CASSNPGQGVGNTIYF. The CDR3 DNA, read in part, is TGCGCCAGCAGCAATCCGGGACAGGGGGTTGGAAACACA.

Incomplete CDR3 DNA: TGTGCCAGCAGCCCTCAAGGGCGGGCAAGCTCTGGAAACACC. The encoded protein is CASSPQGRASSGNT. The complete CDR3 reads CASSPQGRASSGNTIYF. The chain links TRBV9 to TRBJ1-3; no firm D call. The read ends 3 residues before the CDR3 terminus; that terminus is restored from the germline J gene. The ends were cut back, 4 bases at V and 0 bases at J, with 17 bases in the middle. Germline assignment: CDR1 SGDLS and CDR2 YYNGEE. CDR3 length: 17 residues.

Of note for this clone: The sequence runs out 3 residues before the end of the CDR3; the remainder is reconstructed from the germline J gene. This chain links TRBV5-6 with TRBJ1-2; a weak D match, TRBD1 (5 bases). The CDR3 spans 13 residues. The germline V gene has CDR1 SGHDT and CDR2 YYEEEE. The CDR3 sequence is CASSLIRADGYTF. The part of the CDR3 DNA that was read is TGTGCCAGCAGCTTGATCAGGGCCGACGGC. The complete variable domain, with remaining parts taken from reference TRBV5-6 and TRBJ1-2, reads DAGVTQSPTHLIKTRGQQVTLRCSPKSGHDTVSWYQQALGQGPQFIFQYYEEEERQRGNFPDRFSGHQFPNYSSELNVNALLLGDSALYLCASSLIRADGYTFGSGTRLTVV.

A word on this clone: The read gets to within 3 residues of the CDR3 end, and the germline J gene fills in the rest. This chain connects TRBV19 to TRBJ1-2; tentative D call: TRBD1 (6 bases). Germline V gene sequence: CDR1 LNHDA, CDR2 SQIVND (reference sequence). The CDR3 contains 13 residues. The CDR3 spells CASSAQGPYDYTF. The sequenced part of the CDR3 DNA is TGTGCCAGTAGTGCACAGGGTCCATACGAC.

On this clone itself: The sequenced fragment ends 3 residues before the CDR3 boundary, so the rest is inferred from the germline J gene. The V and J genes are TRBV20-1 and TRBJ2-3; 9 positions match TRBD2. Germline assignment: CDR1 DFQATT and CDR2 SNEGSKA (reference sequence). V shed 0 bases and J 0 bases; nucleotides not matched to a gene: 1. The CDR3 contains 15 residues. The CDR3 spells CSARELAGSTDTQYF. The sequenced part of the CDR3 DNA is TGCAGTGCTAGAGAGCTAGCGGGGAGCACAGATACG.

Comment on this clone: The CDR3 end is not reached by the read, which stops 3 residues before it; the germline J gene fills it in. The chain has TRBV30 and TRBJ1-6, with no clear D. CDR1 GTSNPN and CDR2 SVGIG come from the germline V gene (reference sequence). The ends were cut back, 8 bases at V and 0 bases at J, with 14 bases in the middle. This CDR3 region has 15 residues. CDR3 in amino acids: CASRRVSSYNSPLHF. CDR3 DNA, as far as it was read: TGTGCCAGTAGGAGGGTTAGCTCCTATAATTCACCC.

Of note for this clone: With the read ending 3 residues before the CDR3 end, the germline J gene is used to fill in that end. The V and J genes are TRBV12-3 or TRBV12-4 and TRBJ1-2; a possible D gene is TRBD1 (5 bases). CDR3 length: 14 amino acids. The V end lost 3 bases, the J end lost 3 bases, and 11 bases lay between the germline ends. The CDR3: CASSFSGIDYGYTF. CDR3 DNA (partial): TGTGCCAGCAGTTTTTCAGGGATCGACTATGGC.

In regard to this clone: The read finishes 3 residues shy of the CDR3 end, and the germline J gene is used to complete it. This chain connects TRBV7-9 to TRBJ1-2; 7 bases are a match to TRBD1. With V trimmed by 5 bases and J by 2 bases, 2 bases remained unmatched. This CDR3 has 13 residues. Germline V gene sequence: CDR1 SEHNR, CDR2 FQNEAQ (reference sequence). CDR3 DNA, as far as it was read: TGTGCCAGCAGCCAAGGGGGCAACTATGGC. Translation gives CASSQGGNYG. In full, the CDR3 is CASSQGGNYGYTF.

Regarding this clone: The sequence runs out 3 residues before the end of the CDR3; the remainder is reconstructed from the germline J gene. The chain is built from TRBV12-3 or TRBV12-4 and TRBJ2-4; TRBD1 matches 8 bases. J lost 5 bases, V lost 7 bases, and 7 bases had no gene match. This CDR3 contains 14 residues. The sequenced CDR3 bases are TGTGCCAGCACTCGGACAGGGACCCAAAACATT. Its protein is CASTRTGTQNI. The CDR3 in full is CASTRTGTQNIQYF.

Concerning this clone itself: The read comes to an end 3 residues before the CDR3 does, leaving the germline J gene to fill in the end. The chain is built from TRBV29-1 and TRBJ1-2; 9 positions agree with TRBD1. The germline CDR1 and CDR2 sequences are SQVTM and ANQGSEA. The CDR3 is 12 amino acids. The CDR3 region is CSVQQGATGYTF. The sequenced part of the CDR3 DNA is TGCAGCGTGCAACAGGGGGCGACCGGC.

Note on this clone: The CDR3 end lies 3 residues beyond the end of the read and is filled in from the germline J gene. The chain joins TRBV20-1 to TRBJ2-3; 9 bases are a match to TRBD1. Per germline, CDR1 DFQATT and CDR2 SNEGSKA (reference sequence). The CDR3 covers 15 residues. V was pared by 5 bases and J by 4 bases, with 10 bases of the junction left unmatched. The CDR3 sequence: CSARPRTGEADTQYF. The sequenced part of the CDR3 DNA is TGCAGTGCTCGACCCCGGACAGGGGAGGCAGATACG.

On this clone itself: The read is 3 residues too short to cover the CDR3 end, so that end is filled in from the germline J gene. This chain uses TRBV2 with TRBJ1-6, with D tentatively TRBD1 (5 bases). V lost 6 bases, J lost 5 bases, and 11 bases lay in between. In germline, CDR1 is SNHLY, CDR2 FYNNEI. This CDR3 region has 14 residues. The sequenced CDR3 bases are TGTGCCAGCAGGCTCGACAGTAATAATTCACCC. As protein: CASRLDSNNSP. The entire CDR3 is CASRLDSNNSPLHF.

Concerning this clone: From the germline J gene comes the end of the CDR3, since the read stops 3 residues before it. This sequence joins TRBV5-1 and TRBJ2-3; 8 positions match TRBD1. The CDR3 is 15 residues long. With V trimmed by 4 bases and J by 1 base, 5 bases remained unmatched. Germline lookup yields CDR1 SGHRS and CDR2 YFSETQ. Incomplete CDR3 DNA: TGCGCCAGCAGCCTGACAGGGGTGGGCACAGATACG. Translation gives CASSLTGVGTDT. The full CDR3 reads CASSLTGVGTDTQYF. The full variable domain, rest sourced from reference TRBV5-1 and TRBJ2-3, is KAGVTQTPRYLIKTRGQQVTLSCSPISGHRSVSWYQQTPGQGLQFLFEYFSETQRNKGNFPGRFSGRQFSNSRSEMNVSTLELGDSALYLCASSLTGVGTDTQYFGPGTRLTVL.

The sequenced CDR3 bases are TGTGCCAGCAGACTAGCGGGAGGCAATGAG. The encoded protein is CASRLAGGNE. The complete CDR3 protein is CASRLAGGNEQFF. The chain uses TRBV13 and TRBJ2-1; 12 bases match TRBD2. The CDR3 goes on 3 residues after the read ends, and that part is filled in from the germline J gene. CDR3 length equals 13 residues. From germline, CDR1 is PRHDT and CDR2 FYEKMQ (reference sequence). V lost 6 bases, J lost 6 bases, and 0 bases stayed unmatched.

The CDR3 protein is CSAKVGGGRETQYF. The sequenced CDR3 bases are TGCAGTGCTAAGGTCGGGGGGGGAAGGGAGACG. The V call is TRBV20-1, the J call TRBJ2-3, with TRBD2 identical over 8 bases. Sequencing ends 3 residues short of the CDR3 end; the germline J gene provides the rest. CDR1 is DFQATT and CDR2 is SNEGSKA in the germline V gene (reference sequence). The CDR3 is made up of 14 amino acids.

A remark on this clone: The CDR3 end is not reached by the read, which stops 3 residues before it; the germline J gene fills it in. The chain joins TRBV6-1 to TRBJ2-1, with 8 bases that match TRBD2. V shed 4 bases, J shed 4 bases, and the junction held 6 bases outside the gene matches. This CDR3 is built from 15 residues. Looked up from germline, CDR1 is MNHNS and CDR2 is SASEGT. CDR3 amino acids: CASSVTSAFYNEQFF. Partial CDR3 DNA: TGTGCCAGCAGTGTGACTAGCGCTTTTTACAATGAG.

As to this clone: The read falls 3 residues short of the CDR3 end, and the missing part is taken from the germline J gene. The gene calls are TRBV4-2 and TRBJ2-2; TRBD2 aligns across 11 bases. Germline CDR1 and CDR2: LGHNA and YNFKEQ. Trimming cost V 3 bases and J 1 base; bases outside gene matches: 4. The CDR3 sequence is 17 residues long. The CDR3 DNA, read in part, is TGTGCCAGCAGCCAGCTAGCGGGAGGCGGGAACACCGGGGAG. It yields the protein CASSQLAGGGNTGE. The entire CDR3 sequence reads CASSQLAGGGNTGELFF.

A note on this clone: The missing CDR3 end, 3 residues past where the read stops, is filled in from the germline J gene. V usage is TRBV20-1 and J usage is TRBJ2-4, with TRBD2 matching 14 bases. The germline CDR1 and CDR2 sequences are DFQATT and SNEGSKA (reference sequence). The junction had 1 base not matched to a gene; V was cut back by 3 bases and J by 6 bases. This CDR3 has 14 amino acids. The DNA read from the CDR3 is TGCAGTGCTAGGACTAGCGGGGGGGCAAACATT. Translated, it gives CSARTSGGANI. The entire CDR3 protein reads CSARTSGGANIQYF.

Regarding this clone: Sequencing ends 3 residues short of the CDR3 end; the germline J gene provides the rest. J is TRBJ2-3 and V is TRBV20-1; the match to TRBD2 covers 7 bases. Trimming took 3 bases from V and 3 from J; bases not matched to a gene: 0. The CDR3 length is 12 residues. Germline CDR1 reads DFQATT; CDR2 reads SNEGSKA (reference sequence). The sequenced part of the CDR3 DNA is TGCAGTGCTAGGGGGGGGACAGATACG. Its protein product is CSARGGTDT. The complete CDR3 reads CSARGGTDTQYF.

Details on this clone: The CDR3 extends 3 residues past the end of the read, so its final part is completed from the germline J gene. V usage is TRBV19 and J usage is TRBJ2-7, with a possible D match to TRBD1 (5 bases). The length of the CDR3 is 14 residues. V was clipped by 7 bases and J by 1 base, with 14 bases between them. Germline assignment: CDR1 LNHDA and CDR2 SQIVND (reference sequence). The sequenced CDR3 bases are TGTGCCAGTAAATTCGGTAGGGGATCCTACGAG. Its protein product is CASKFGRGSYE. The full CDR3 reads CASKFGRGSYEQYF.